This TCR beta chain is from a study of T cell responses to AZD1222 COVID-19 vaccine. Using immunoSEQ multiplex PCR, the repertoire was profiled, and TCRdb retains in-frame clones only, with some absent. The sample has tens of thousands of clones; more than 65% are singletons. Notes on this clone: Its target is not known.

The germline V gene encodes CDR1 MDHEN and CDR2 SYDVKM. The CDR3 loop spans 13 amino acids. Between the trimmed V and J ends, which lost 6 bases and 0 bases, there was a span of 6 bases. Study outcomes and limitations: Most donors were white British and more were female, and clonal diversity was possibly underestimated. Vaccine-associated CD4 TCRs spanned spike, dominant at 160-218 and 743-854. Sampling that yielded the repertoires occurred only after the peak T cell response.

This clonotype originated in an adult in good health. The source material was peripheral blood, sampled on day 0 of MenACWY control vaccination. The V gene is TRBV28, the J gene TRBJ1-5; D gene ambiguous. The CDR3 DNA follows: TGTGCCAGCAGGGAACTTAGCAATCAGCCCCAGCATTTT. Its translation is CASRELSNQPQHF.